This T cell receptor (beta chain) was captured in a study of T cell responses to AZD1222 COVID-19 vaccine. V lost 0 bases, J lost 7 bases, and 2 bases stayed unmatched. This CDR3 is built from 15 residues. Looked up from germline, CDR1 is SGHNT and CDR2 is YENEEA. Profiled with immunoSEQ multiplex PCR; TCRdb holds only in-frame clones, not every one. This sample has 200,000 or so clones, with roughly 90% found just once. The sequence came from an adult in good health. This specimen was peripheral blood, taken on day 0 of AZD1222 vaccination. V usage is TRBV11-3 and J usage is TRBJ2-1; 11 bases are shared with TRBD1. The CDR3 reads CASSLDGTGGNEQFF. The CDR3 DNA sequence: TGTGCCAGCAGCTTAGATGGGACAGGGGGAAATGAGCAGTTCTTC.